This entry describes one TCR beta chain. Other nucleotide sequences from this sample produce the same CDR3. The CDR3 consists of 14 residues. Germline assignment: CDR1 SGHTA and CDR2 FQGNSA. The ends lost 5 bases at V and 0 bases at J; junction bases unmatched: 4. This entry comes from a study of shared clonotypes between healthy human individuals. Profiling relied on immunoSEQ multiplex PCR, and the TCRdb table lists in-frame clones only, not all of them. The sample has hundreds of thousands of clones; about two thirds are singletons. J is TRBJ2-7 and V is TRBV7-2; 7 positions match TRBD2. Sequenced sample: memory CD4+ T cells sorted from blood. Subset denoted: CD45RA-negative fraction. The sequence was obtained from a woman under 40 in good health. The CDR3 reads CASSQQRDSYEQYF. For the CDR3, the DNA is TGTGCCAGCAGCCAGCAGCGGGACTCCTACGAGCAGTACTTC.